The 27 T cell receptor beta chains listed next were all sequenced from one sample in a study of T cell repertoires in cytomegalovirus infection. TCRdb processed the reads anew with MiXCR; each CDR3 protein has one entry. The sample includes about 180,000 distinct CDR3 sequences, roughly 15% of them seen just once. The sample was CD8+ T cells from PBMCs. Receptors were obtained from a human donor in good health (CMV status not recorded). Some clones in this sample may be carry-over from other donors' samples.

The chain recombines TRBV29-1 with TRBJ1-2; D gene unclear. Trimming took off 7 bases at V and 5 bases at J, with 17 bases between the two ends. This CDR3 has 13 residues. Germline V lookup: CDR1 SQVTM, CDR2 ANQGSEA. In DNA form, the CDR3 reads TGCAGCGCCCCGGCTAGCCTGTCATATGGCTACACCTTC. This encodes CSAPASLSYGYTF.

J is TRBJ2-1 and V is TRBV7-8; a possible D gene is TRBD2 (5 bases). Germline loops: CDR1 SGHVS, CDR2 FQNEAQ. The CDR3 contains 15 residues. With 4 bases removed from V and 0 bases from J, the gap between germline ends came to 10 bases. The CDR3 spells CASSWRVSSYNEQFF. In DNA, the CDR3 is TGTGCCAGCAGCTGGCGGGTGAGCTCCTACAATGAGCAGTTCTTC.

This CDR3 reads CAWSRGGTSGWNEQFF. CDR3 coding DNA: TGTGCCTGGAGTCGGGGGGGGACTAGCGGTTGGAATGAGCAGTTCTTC. The chain couples TRBV30 to TRBJ2-1; the match to TRBD2 covers 11 bases. With V trimmed by 2 bases and J by 7 bases, 10 bases remained unmatched. The CDR3 is 16 residues long. From germline, CDR1 is GTSNPN and CDR2 SVGIG (reference sequence).

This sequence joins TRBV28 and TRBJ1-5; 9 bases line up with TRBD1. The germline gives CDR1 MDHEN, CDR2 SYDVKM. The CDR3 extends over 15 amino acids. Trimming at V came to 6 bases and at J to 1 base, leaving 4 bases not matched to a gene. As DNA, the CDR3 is TGTGCCAGCAGCTTACAGGGGGCAAGCAATCAGCCCCAGCATTTT. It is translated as CASSLQGASNQPQHF. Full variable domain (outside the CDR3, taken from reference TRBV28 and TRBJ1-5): DVKVTQSSRYLVKRTGEKVFLECVQDMDHENMFWYRQDPGLGLRLIYFSYDVKMKEKGDIPEGYSVSREKKERFSLILESASTNQTSMYLCASSLQGASNQPQHFGDGTRLSIL.

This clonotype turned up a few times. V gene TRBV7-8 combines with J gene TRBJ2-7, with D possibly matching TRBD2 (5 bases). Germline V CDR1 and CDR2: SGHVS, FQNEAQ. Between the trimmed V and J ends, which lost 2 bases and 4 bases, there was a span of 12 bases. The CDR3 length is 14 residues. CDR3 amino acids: CASSLRPSGYEQYF. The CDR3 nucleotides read TGTGCCAGCAGCTTAAGGCCCTCGGGGTACGAGCAGTACTTC.

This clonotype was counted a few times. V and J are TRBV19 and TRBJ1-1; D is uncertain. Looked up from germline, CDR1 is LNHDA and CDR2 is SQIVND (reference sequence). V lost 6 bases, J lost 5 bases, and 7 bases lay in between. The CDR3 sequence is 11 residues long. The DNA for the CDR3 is TGTGCCAGTAGGGCGGGTACTGAAGCTTTCTTT. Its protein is CASRAGTEAFF.

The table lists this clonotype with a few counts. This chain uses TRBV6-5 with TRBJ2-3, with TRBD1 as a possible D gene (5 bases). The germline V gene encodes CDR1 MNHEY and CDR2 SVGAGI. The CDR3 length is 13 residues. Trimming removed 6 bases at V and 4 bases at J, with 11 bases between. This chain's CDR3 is CASSDLRADTQYF. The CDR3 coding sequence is TGTGCCAGCAGCGACCTCAGGGCAGATACGCAGTATTTT.

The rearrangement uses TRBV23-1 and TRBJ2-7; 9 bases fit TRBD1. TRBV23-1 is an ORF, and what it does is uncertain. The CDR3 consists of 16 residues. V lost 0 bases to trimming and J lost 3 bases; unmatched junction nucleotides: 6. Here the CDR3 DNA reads TGCGCCAGCAGTCAATCGTGGGACAGGGAGTTCTACGAGCAGTACTTC. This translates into CASSQSWDREFYEQYF.

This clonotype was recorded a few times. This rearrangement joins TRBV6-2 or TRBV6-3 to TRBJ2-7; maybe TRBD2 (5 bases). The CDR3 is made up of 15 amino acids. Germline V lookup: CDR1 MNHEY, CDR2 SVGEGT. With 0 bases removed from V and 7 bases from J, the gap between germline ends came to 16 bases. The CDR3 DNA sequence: TGTGCCAGCAGTTACTCCCTCTTGACGGGCGGGGAGCAGTACTTC. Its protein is CASSYSLLTGGEQYF.

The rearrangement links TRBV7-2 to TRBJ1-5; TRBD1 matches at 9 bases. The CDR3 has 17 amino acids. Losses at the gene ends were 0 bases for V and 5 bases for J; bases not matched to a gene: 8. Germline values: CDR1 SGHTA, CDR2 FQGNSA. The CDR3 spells CASSLAAGQGPHQPQHF. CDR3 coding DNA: TGTGCCAGCAGCTTAGCGGCGGGACAGGGTCCCCATCAGCCCCAGCATTTT. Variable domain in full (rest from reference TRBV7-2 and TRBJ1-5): GAGVSQSPSNKVTEKGKDVELRCDPISGHTALYWYRQSLGQGLEFLIYFQGNSAPDKSGLPSDRFSAERTGGSVSTLTIQRTQQEDSAVYLCASSLAAGQGPHQPQHFGDGTRLSIL.

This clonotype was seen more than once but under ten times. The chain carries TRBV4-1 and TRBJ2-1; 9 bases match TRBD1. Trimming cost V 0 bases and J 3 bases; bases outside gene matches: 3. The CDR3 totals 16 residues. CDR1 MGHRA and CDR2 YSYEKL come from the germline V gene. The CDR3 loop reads CASSQEGTGIYNEQFF. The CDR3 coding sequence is TGCGCCAGCAGCCAAGAGGGGACAGGGATCTACAATGAGCAGTTCTTC.

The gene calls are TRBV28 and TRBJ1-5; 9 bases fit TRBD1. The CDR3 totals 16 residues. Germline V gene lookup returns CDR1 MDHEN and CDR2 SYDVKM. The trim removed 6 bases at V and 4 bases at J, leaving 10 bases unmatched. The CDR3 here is CASRPTGTGKNQPQHF. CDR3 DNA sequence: TGTGCCAGCAGACCCACCGGGACAGGGAAGAATCAGCCCCAGCATTTT.

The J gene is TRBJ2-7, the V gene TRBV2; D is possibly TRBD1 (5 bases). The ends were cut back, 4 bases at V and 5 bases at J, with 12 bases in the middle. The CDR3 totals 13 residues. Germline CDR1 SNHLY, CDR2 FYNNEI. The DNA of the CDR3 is TGTGCCAGCAGTGTTAATCAGGGCCACGAGCAGTACTTC. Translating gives CASSVNQGHEQYF.

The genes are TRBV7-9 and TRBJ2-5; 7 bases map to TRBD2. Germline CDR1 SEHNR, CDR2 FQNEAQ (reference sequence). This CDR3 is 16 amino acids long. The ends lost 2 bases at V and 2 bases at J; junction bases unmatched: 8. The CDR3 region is CASSLKKRGGQETQYF. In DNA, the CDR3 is TGTGCCAGCAGCTTAAAAAAGCGGGGCGGACAAGAGACCCAGTACTTC.

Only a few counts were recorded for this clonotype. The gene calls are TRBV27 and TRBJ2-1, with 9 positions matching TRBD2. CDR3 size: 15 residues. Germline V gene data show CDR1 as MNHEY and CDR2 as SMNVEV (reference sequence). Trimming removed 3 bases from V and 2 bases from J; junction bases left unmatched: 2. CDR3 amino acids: CASSFGGGAYNEQFF. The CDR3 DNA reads TGTGCCAGCAGTTTCGGCGGGGGGGCCTACAATGAGCAGTTCTTC.

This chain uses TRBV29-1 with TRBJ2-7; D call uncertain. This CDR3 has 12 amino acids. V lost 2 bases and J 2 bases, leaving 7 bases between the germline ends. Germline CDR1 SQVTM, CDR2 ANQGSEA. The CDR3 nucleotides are TGCAGCGTTGAATCGGCGACCTACGAGCAGTACTTC. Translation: CSVESATYEQYF.

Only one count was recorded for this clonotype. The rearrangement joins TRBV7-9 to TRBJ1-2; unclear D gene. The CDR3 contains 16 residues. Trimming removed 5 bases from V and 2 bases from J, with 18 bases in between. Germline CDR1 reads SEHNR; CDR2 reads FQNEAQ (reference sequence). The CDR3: CASSSQIRTGNYGYTF. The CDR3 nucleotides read TGTGCCAGCAGCAGCCAGATTAGGACCGGCAACTATGGCTACACCTTC.

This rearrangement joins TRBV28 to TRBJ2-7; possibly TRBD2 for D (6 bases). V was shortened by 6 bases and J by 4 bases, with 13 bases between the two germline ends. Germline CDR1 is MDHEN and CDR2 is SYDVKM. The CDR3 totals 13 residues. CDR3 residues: CASSPLGGYEQYF. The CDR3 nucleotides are TGTGCCAGCAGCCCCCTGGGGGGTTACGAGCAGTACTTC. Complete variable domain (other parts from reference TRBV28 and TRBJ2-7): DVKVTQSSRYLVKRTGEKVFLECVQDMDHENMFWYRQDPGLGLRLIYFSYDVKMKEKGDIPEGYSVSREKKERFSLILESASTNQTSMYLCASSPLGGYEQYFGPGTRLTVT.

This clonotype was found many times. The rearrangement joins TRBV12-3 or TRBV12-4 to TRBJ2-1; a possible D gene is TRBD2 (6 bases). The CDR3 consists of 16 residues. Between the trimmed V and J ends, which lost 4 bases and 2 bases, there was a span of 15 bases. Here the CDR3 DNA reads TGTGCCAGCAGTTCCCTTGGCGGGACTCCCTACAATGAGCAGTTCTTC. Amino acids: CASSSLGGTPYNEQFF.

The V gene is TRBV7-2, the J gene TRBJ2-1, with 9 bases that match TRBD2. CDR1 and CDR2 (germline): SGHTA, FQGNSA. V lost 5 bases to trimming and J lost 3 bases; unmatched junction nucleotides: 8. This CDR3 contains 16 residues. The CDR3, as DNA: TGTGCCAGCAGCGACGGTAGCGGGGGTTTCTACAATGAGCAGTTCTTC. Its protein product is CASSDGSGGFYNEQFF.

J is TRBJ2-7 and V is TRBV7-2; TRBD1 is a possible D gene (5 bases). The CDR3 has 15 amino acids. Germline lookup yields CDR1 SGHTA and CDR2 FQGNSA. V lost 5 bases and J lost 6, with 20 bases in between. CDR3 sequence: CASSPQNRNIREQYF. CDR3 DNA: TGTGCCAGCAGCCCCCAGAACAGGAATATACGCGAGCAGTACTTC.

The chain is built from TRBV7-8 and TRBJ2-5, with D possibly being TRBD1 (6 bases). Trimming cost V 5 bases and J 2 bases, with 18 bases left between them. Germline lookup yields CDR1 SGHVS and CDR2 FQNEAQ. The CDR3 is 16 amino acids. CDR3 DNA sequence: TGTGCCAGCAGCGCACCCCCCAGGGGTACTCAAGAGACCCAGTACTTC. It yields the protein CASSAPPRGTQETQYF.

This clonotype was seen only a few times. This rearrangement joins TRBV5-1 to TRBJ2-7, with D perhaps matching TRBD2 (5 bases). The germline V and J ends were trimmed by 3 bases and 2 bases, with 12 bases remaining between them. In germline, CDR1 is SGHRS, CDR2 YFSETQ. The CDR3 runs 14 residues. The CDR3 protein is CASSSSEAAYEQYF. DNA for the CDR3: TGCGCCAGCAGCTCTTCGGAAGCGGCCTACGAGCAGTACTTC.

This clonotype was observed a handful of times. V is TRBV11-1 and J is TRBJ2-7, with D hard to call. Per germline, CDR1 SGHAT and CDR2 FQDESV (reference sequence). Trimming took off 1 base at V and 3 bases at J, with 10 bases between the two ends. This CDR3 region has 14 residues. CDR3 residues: CASSLVAGLYEQYF. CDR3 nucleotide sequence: TGTGCCAGCAGCTTAGTAGCAGGCCTCTACGAGCAGTACTTC. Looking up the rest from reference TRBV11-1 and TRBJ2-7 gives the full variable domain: EAEVAQSPRYKITEKSQAVAFWCDPISGHATLYWYRQILGQGPELLVQFQDESVVDDSQLPKDRFSAERLKGVDSTLKIQPAELGDSAMYLCASSLVAGLYEQYFGPGTRLTVT.

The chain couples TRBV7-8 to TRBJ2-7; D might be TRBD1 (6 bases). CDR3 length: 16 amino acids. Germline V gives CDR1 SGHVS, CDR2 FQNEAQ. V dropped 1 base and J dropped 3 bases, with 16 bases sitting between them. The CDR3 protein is CASSLESAGAVYEQYF. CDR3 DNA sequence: TGTGCCAGCAGCTTAGAATCGGCAGGGGCCGTCTACGAGCAGTACTTC.

The CDR3 protein is CASSLRDRGSTDTQYF. The CDR3 nucleotides read TGTGCCAGCAGCCTTCGGGACAGGGGTTCTACAGATACGCAGTATTTT. This rearrangement joins TRBV7-2 to TRBJ2-3; 10 nucleotides line up with TRBD1. The V segment lost 5 bases and the J segment 3 bases; nucleotides outside the gene matches: 8. This CDR3 spans 16 amino acids. CDR1 is SGHTA, CDR2 FQGNSA, per germline.

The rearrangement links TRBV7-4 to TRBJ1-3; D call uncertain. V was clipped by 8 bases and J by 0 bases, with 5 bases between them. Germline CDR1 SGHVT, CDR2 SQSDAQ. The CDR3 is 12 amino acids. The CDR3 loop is CASLGSGNTIYF. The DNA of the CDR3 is TGTGCCAGCCTGGGCTCTGGAAACACCATATATTTT. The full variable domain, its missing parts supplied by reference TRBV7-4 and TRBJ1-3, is GAGVSQSPRYKVAKRGRDVALRCDSISGHVTLYWYRQTLGQGSEVLTYSQSDAQRDKSGRPSGRFSAERPERSVSTLKIQRTEQGDSAVYLCASLGSGNTIYFGEGSWLTVV.